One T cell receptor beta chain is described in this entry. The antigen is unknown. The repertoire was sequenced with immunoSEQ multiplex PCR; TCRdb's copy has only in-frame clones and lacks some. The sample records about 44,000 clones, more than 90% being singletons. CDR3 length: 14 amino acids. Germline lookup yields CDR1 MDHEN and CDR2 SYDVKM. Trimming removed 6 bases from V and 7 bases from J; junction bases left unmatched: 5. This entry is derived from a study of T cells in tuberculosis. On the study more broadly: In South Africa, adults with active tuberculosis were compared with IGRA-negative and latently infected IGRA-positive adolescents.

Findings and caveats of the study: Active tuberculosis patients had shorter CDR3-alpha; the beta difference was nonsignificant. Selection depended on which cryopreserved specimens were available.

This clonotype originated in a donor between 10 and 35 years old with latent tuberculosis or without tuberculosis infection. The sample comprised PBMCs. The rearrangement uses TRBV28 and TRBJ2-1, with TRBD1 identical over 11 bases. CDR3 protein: CASRGQGEGNEQFF. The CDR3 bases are TGTGCCAGCAGGGGACAGGGGGAGGGGAATGAGCAGTTCTTC.